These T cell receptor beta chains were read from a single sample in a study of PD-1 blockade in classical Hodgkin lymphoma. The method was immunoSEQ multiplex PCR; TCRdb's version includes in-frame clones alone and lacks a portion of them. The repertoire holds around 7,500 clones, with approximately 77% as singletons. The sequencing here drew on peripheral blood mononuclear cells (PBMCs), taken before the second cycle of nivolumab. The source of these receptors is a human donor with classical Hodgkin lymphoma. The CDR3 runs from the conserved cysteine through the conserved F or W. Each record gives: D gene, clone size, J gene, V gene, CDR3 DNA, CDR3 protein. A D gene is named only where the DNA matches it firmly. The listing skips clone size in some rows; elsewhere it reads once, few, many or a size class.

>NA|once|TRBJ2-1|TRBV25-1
TGTGCCAGCAGTGGGAACAATGAGCAGTTCTTC
CASSGNNEQFF
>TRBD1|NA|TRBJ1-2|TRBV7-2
TGTGCCAGCAGCCGGGACAGAAACTATGGCTACACCTTC
CASSRDRNYGYTF
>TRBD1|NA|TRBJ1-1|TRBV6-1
TGTGCCAGCAGGAGACAGGGTAGGATGAACACTGAAGCTTTCTTT
CASRRQGRMNTEAFF
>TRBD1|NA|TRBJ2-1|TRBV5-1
TGCGCCAGCAGCTCACCGGGACAGAACAATGAGCAGTTCTTC
CASSSPGQNNEQFF
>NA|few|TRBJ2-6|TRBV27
TGTGCCAGCAGTTTCTCCTCTGGGGCCAACGTCCTGACTTTC
CASSFSSGANVLTF
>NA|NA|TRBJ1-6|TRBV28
TGTGCCAGCAGTGGGTTCAGGGGAATGGGGAATTCACCCCTCCACTTT
CASSGFRGMGNSPLHF
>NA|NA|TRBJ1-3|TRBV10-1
TGCGCCAGCAGTGAGTCGTCTTCGGCAGGGGCTGCAAACACCATATATTTT
CASSESSSAGAANTIYF
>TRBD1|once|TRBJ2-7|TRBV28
TGTGCCAGCAGTTTATTGTTACAGGGGGCGGGAGAGCAGTACTTC
CASSLLLQGAGEQYF
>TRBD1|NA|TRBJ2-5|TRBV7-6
TGTGCCAGCAGCGAACAGGGGGCGGGGTTCCAGTACTTC
CASSEQGAGFQYF
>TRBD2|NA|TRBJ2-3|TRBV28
TGTGCCAGCAGTTCCATTATAACCTCTCGGGAGGCCCTGATCAACTCGGATACGCAGTATTTT
CASSSIITSREALINSDTQYF
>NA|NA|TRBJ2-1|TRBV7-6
TGTGCCAGCAGCTTGAACAATGAGCAGTTCTTC
CASSLNNEQFF
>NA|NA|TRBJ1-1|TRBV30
TGTGCCTGGAGGAAGTACAGAGAAGCTTTCTTT
CAWRKYREAFF
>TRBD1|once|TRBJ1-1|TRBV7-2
TGTGCCAGCAGCCCCTGGACAGGGATCGTAGACACTGAAGCTTTCTTT
CASSPWTGIVDTEAFF
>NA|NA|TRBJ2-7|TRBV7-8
TGTGCCAGCAGCCCCGGCTCCTACGAGCAGTACTTC
CASSPGSYEQYF
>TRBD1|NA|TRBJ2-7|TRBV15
TGTGCCACCAGCAAACAGGGGGCCTACGAGCAGTACTTC
CATSKQGAYEQYF
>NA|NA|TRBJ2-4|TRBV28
TGTGCCAGCAGTTTGGGGTTTTTAGCCAAAAACATTCAGTACTTC
CASSLGFLAKNIQYF
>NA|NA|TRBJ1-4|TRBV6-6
TGTGCCAGCAGTCCCCGGGGTTGGGAAAAACTGTTTTTT
CASSPRGWEKLFF
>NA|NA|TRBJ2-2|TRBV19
TGTGCCAGTAGTAGCGGGACATTTTATACCGGGGAGCTGTTTTTT
CASSSGTFYTGELFF
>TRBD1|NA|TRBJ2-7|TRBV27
TGTGCCAGCAGCCCGGGACAGGACACCTACGAGCAGTACTTC
CASSPGQDTYEQYF
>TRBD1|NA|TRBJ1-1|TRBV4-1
TGCGCCAGCAGCCAAGTCTCACAAGGGGGCTCTGAAGCTTTCTTT
CASSQVSQGGSEAFF
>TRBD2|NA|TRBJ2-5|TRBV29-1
TGCAGCGTTCGAAGTAGCGGGAGGCAAGAGACCCAGTACTTC
CSVRSSGRQETQYF
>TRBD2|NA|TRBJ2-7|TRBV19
TGTGCCAGTAGTATCGAAGCGGGGTACGAGCAGTACTTC
CASSIEAGYEQYF
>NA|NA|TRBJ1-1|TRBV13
TGTGCCAGCAGCTCGCAGGGTACTTGGGCTTTCTTT
CASSSQGTWAFF
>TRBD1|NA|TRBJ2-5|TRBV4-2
TGTGCCAGCAGCGAACCAACAGGGGGCGGCTTGGAGACCCAGTACTTC
CASSEPTGGGLETQYF
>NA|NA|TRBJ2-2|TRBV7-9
TGTGCCAGCAGCTTAGACTTAACCGGGGAGCTGTTTTTT
CASSLDLTGELFF
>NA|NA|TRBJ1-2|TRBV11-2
TGTGCCAGCAGCCAAGCGGCCAGGACCTACTATGGCTACACCTTC
CASSQAARTYYGYTF
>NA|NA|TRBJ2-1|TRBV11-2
TGTGCCAGCAGCTCAACCTCCGCCGGCTACAATGAGCAGTTCTTC
CASSSTSAGYNEQFF
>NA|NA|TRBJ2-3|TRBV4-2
TGTGCCAGCAGCCAAGACGAGGGCCTCAGCACAGATACGCAGTATTTT
CASSQDEGLSTDTQYF
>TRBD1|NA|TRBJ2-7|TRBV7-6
TGTGCCAGCAGCCCCGGGACAGGGTCCTACGAGCAGTACTTC
CASSPGTGSYEQYF
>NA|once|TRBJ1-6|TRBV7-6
TGTGCCAGCAGCTCTGACGTGGATAATTCACCCCTCCACTTT
CASSSDVDNSPLHF
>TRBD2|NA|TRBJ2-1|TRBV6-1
TGTGCCAGCAACCCACTAGCGGGCTCCTACAATGAGCAGTTCTTC
CASNPLAGSYNEQFF
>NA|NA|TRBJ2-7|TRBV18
TGTGCCAGCTCACCGGGGGGCCTGCCCTACGAGCAGTACTTC
CASSPGGLPYEQYF
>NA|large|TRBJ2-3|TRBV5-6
TGTGCCAGCAGCTTGGGGCTGCATTACAGCAGGAGAGATACGCAGTATTTT
CASSLGLHYSRRDTQYF
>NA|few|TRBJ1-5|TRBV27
TGTGCCAGCAGTAAGAGTGCCGGCAGGCAAAGCAATCAGCCCCAGCATTTT
CASSKSAGRQSNQPQHF
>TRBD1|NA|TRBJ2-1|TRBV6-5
TGTGCCAGCAGTTGGGGACAGGGGGCAGGTGGGCAGTTCTTC
CASSWGQGAGGQFF
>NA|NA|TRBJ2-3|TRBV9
TGTGCCAGCAGCGTAGTTGATGAGGGCACAGATACGCAGTATTTT
CASSVVDEGTDTQYF
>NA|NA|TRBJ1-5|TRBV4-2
TGTGCCAGCAGCCAAGAACGGGGTCAGCCCCAGCATTTT
CASSQERGQPQHF
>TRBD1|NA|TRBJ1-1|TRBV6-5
TGTGCCAGCAGTTACTCCGGGACAGTGAACACTGAAGCTTTCTTT
CASSYSGTVNTEAFF
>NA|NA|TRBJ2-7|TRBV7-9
TGTGCCAGCAGCTTCTCCTACTCCTACGAGCAGTACTTC
CASSFSYSYEQYF
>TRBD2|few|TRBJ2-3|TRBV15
TGTGCCACCAGCGGAGACACTTTAGCGGGAGGGCCGAGAGATACGCAGTATTTT
CATSGDTLAGGPRDTQYF
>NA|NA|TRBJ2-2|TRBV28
TGTGCCAGCAGTTTACTGAACACCGGGGAGCTGTTTTTT
CASSLLNTGELFF